A selection of T cell receptor beta chains follows, all from one sample in a study of PD-1 blockade in classical Hodgkin lymphoma. Here immunoSEQ multiplex PCR was the method, and the copy in TCRdb shows in-frame clones only, minus some. Among more than 45,000 clones, less than 95% were seen once, and the ten largest hold less than 11%. The source was peripheral blood mononuclear cells (PBMCs), collected before the second cycle of nivolumab. The receptor source for this set is a human donor with classical Hodgkin lymphoma. Each CDR3 is given with its conserved first and last residue. Fields, in order: J gene, D gene, V gene, CDR3 DNA, CDR3 protein. The D gene is left open where the match is weak.

TRBJ2-5 TRBD2 TRBV15 TGTGCCACCAGCAGAGGCACCCGGGGGGGAGGCCAAGAGACCCAGTACTTC CATSRGTRGGGQETQYF
TRBJ2-1 TRBD1 TRBV19 TGTGCCAGTAGTTACCAACAGGGGGTAAGGCCCTACAATGAGCAGTTCTTC CASSYQQGVRPYNEQFF
TRBJ1-1 . TRBV5-1 TGCGCCAGCAGCTTGGAGATGAACACTGAAGCTTTCTTT CASSLEMNTEAFF
TRBJ1-1 . TRBV10-3 TGTGCCAGTCGACAGCCGCTGAACACTGAAGCTTTCTTT CASRQPLNTEAFF
TRBJ2-1 . TRBV11-1 TGTGCCAGCAGCTTAGTCCAGGAGTTTAACAATGAGCAGTTCTTC CASSLVQEFNNEQFF
TRBJ2-7 TRBD1 TRBV27 TGTGCCAGCGGAAAGACGACAGGGGCTACTACCTACGAGCAGTACTTC CASGKTTGATTYEQYF
TRBJ2-5 TRBD1 TRBV25-1 TGTGCCAGCAGTCCTTCCAGGGGGCGCCTGGAGACCCAGTACTTC CASSPSRGRLETQYF
TRBJ2-7 TRBD1 TRBV2 TGTGCCAGCGGTATCCAGGGGGCCTACGAGCAGTACTTC CASGIQGAYEQYF
TRBJ2-3 TRBD2 TRBV9 TGTGCCAGCAGCGTCGGTAGCGGGAGGTCCGATACGCAGTATTTT CASSVGSGRSDTQYF
TRBJ2-3 . TRBV15 TGTGCCACCAGCGTCAGATTAGCGGTTAGCACAGATACGCAGTATTTT CATSVRLAVSTDTQYF
TRBJ2-7 TRBD2 TRBV2 TGTGCCAGCAGTGTGGAAGGGACTACCATTTCCTACGAGCAGTACTTC CASSVEGTTISYEQYF
TRBJ2-1 . TRBV29-1 TGCAGCGTTGAAGATCTGGAGAGGACAGTCTACAATGAGCAGTTCTTC CSVEDLERTVYNEQFF
TRBJ1-2 . TRBV6-1 TGTGCCAGCACCCCGGTGGGGGGAGCTGGTTCTGGCTACACCTTC CASTPVGGAGSGYTF
TRBJ2-5 . TRBV7-3 TGTGCCAGCAGCTCCTCGTACCAAGAGACCCAGTACTTC CASSSSYQETQYF
TRBJ2-1 TRBD2 TRBV10-3 TGTGCCATCAGTGAGGGGGGACTAGCGGGAATCTACAATGAGCAGTTCTTC CAISEGGLAGIYNEQFF
TRBJ2-1 . TRBV27 TGTGCCAGCAGTTTAAGCAACTCGGGGTCCAACAATGAGCAGTTCTTC CASSLSNSGSNNEQFF
TRBJ2-7 . TRBV27 TGTGCCAGCAGTCCGGACTCCATTAAGGGCGAGCAGTACTTC CASSPDSIKGEQYF